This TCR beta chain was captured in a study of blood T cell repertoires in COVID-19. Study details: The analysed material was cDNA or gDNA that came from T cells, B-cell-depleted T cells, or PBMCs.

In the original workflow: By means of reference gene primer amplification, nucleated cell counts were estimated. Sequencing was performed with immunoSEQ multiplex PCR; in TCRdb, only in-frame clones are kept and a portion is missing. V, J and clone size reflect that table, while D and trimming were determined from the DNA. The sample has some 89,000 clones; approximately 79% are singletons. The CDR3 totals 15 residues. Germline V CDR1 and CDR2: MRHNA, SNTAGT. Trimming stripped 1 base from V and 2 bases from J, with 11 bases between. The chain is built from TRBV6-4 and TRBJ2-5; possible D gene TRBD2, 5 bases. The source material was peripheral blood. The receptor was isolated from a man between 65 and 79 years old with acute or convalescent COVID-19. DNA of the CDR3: TGTGCCAGCAGTGACTTAGAGGGCAGACAAGAGACCCAGTACTTC. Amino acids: CASSDLEGRQETQYF.